A single sample gave rise to the 5 T cell receptor beta chains below, sequenced in a study of Ad26.COV2.S vaccination and SARS-CoV-2 variants. Treatment here: roughly 19 received Ad26.COV2.S at low or high dose, single or two shots; about 5 received placebo; per-sample allocation not given. Sampling took place 63 days after the first vaccine or placebo injection. Assay used: immunoSEQ multiplex PCR; TCRdb lists only in-frame clones, some missing. The table has around 380,000 clones, approximately 86% seen once. The source was peripheral blood, collected in a trial of Ad26.COV2.S vaccine versus placebo. The receptors originated from a person aged 18-60 years who received the Ad26.COV2.S COVID-19 vaccine or a placebo.

The chain joins TRBV7-9 to TRBJ2-3; D gene ambiguous. In germline, CDR1 is SEHNR, CDR2 FQNEAQ (reference sequence). Trimming took 3 bases from V and 5 from J, leaving 15 bases between them. This CDR3 has 15 amino acids. The CDR3 protein is CASSLNSGVGDTQYF. For the CDR3, the DNA is TGTGCCAGCAGCTTGAACAGTGGAGTAGGAGATACGCAGTATTTT.

This chain connects TRBV2 to TRBJ2-7; 7 positions agree with TRBD1. The CDR3 sequence is 14 residues long. Germline values: CDR1 SNHLY, CDR2 FYNNEI. J lost 3 bases, V lost 8 bases, and 10 bases had no gene match. The CDR3 DNA reads as TGTGCCAGCGACAGACAGGGCGCCGGCTACGAGCAGTACTTC. Its translation: CASDRQGAGYEQYF.

The chain couples TRBV5-1 to TRBJ1-2; TRBD1 is a possible D gene (5 bases). The germline CDR1 and CDR2 sequences are SGHRS and YFSETQ. CDR3 length equals 14 residues. V lost 0 bases and J lost 7, with 13 bases in between. CDR3 nucleotides: TGCGCCAGCAGCTTGGACTCAGGGAAGACTGGCTACACCTTC. Protein product: CASSLDSGKTGYTF.

This clone was observed a single time. In DNA form, the CDR3 reads TGTGCCAGCAGCTTAGCGATGAGCGGGGGACTCCACAATGAGCAGTTCTTC. Translated, it gives CASSLAMSGGLHNEQFF. The chain joins TRBV7-9 to TRBJ2-1; the match to TRBD2 covers 8 bases. Per the germline V gene, CDR1 is SEHNR and CDR2 is FQNEAQ (reference sequence). CDR3 length: 17 residues. Unmatched junction bases numbered 9, after V lost 0 bases and J lost 5 bases.

The gene calls are TRBV24-1 and TRBJ2-1; 12 bases agree with TRBD1. V lost 3 bases, J lost 7 bases, and 3 bases stayed unmatched. CDR3 length: 15 amino acids. CDR1 KGHDR and CDR2 SFDVKD come from the germline V gene. This chain's CDR3 is CATSDPGQGANEQFF. DNA of the CDR3: TGTGCCACCAGTGATCCGGGACAGGGGGCTAATGAGCAGTTCTTC.